This T cell receptor beta chain came from a study of Graves' ophthalmopathy and Graves' hyperthyroidism. As for the study in general: At the time of initial diagnosis and before any treatment, peripheral blood was collected. Study-level findings and limits: Most thyroid clonotypes with frequency above 0.001 were detected in blood too.

The sequenced template was RNA, covering the TCR beta CDR3 region. Investigators did first-round RT-PCR with HTBI primers, then second-round multiplex PCR. TCRdb used MiXCR to reprocess the multiplex PCR reads, holding one entry per CDR3 protein. Of around 670,000 distinct CDR3 sequences listed, 40% are singletons. V was cut by 3 bases and J by 6 bases, with 15 bases left in between. Germline CDR1 reads SQVTM; CDR2 reads ANQGSEA. CDR3 size: 13 residues. This clonotype was detected ten times or more. The antigen is not known. The TCR originated in an adult man with Graves' ophthalmopathy. The J gene is TRBJ2-7, the V gene TRBV29-1, with a possible D match to TRBD2 (6 bases). The sequenced material came from peripheral blood. CDR3 DNA sequence: TGCAGCGTTGAGCGGCCAGGGAGGCGCGAGCAGTACTTC. Amino acid sequence: CSVERPGRREQYF.